This TCR beta chain was profiled in a study of shared clonotypes between healthy human individuals (dated by TCRdb to the early 2020s). Study-wide context: The cohort included three men and two women between 18 and 49 years of age. Per donor, three plates each were used for CD4 naive and CD4 memory, two for CD8 naive, and one for CD8 memory. The study deeply sequenced blood TCR repertoires of about 5 healthy adults to estimate repertoire size and the extent of clonotype sharing between individuals. Different laboratories and diverse techniques were used to prepare libraries and sequence TCR repertoires, to increase sequencing depth and limit assay-specific biases. Leukapheresis yielded between about 0.85 and 9.5 billion PBMCs per donor.

Using the deep immunoSEQ assay, TCR CDR3 regions were amplified from genomic DNA by multiplex PCR. Genomic DNA extracted from each cell subset was distributed evenly over all wells of several immunoSEQ 96-well plates, and each plate served as one replicate. For sorted subsets, each replicate PCR was loaded with around 220 ng genomic DNA, equivalent to approximately 33,000 T cell genomes. Purified libraries were measured with a Qubit 3.0 fluorometer, size-checked on a Bioanalyzer 2100, and measured again with the KAPA Library Quantification kit. A separate single-read 150-cycle Illumina NextSeq 550 flow cell was used to sequence each immunoSEQ 96-well plate. The authors' analysis ran thus. Because the immunoSEQ output held only junctional sequences and lacked quality scores, the filtering could not match the filtering applied to full-length reads. Sequences were annotated with PyIR, a Python wrapper for IgBLAST v1.9, using IMGT germline references to assign V/J genes and CDR3. Reads were removed for weak V/J assignments (E-value above 1e-6), missing CDR3, stop codons, out-of-frame junctions, or ambiguous translated residues. V3J clonotypes were defined as sequences sharing the same inferred V gene, J gene, and CDR3 amino acid sequence. The percentage overlap between two repertoires was calculated by dividing the number of shared unique clonotypes by the size of the smaller repertoire. Three approaches were used to assess repertoire richness: RTK rarefaction, the Chao1 estimator, and Recon v2.1 estimates of unobserved clonotypes. Generation probabilities for all TCRbeta clonotypes obtained by the gDNA method from a handful of donors were computed using OLGA. Sourced from immuneACCESS, this table was stored by TCRdb with only in-frame sequences that have V and J called. A share of the clones is absent; for the studies checked, an unresolved V gene accounts for under half, and the remainder has no known explanation. The DNA gave D and trimming, while V, J and clone size come from that table. The sample table lists more than 1.2 million clones, around 98.5% of them with a count of one. 0.36% of the sample is in the top ten clones.

The study at large found these results: Sampling was restricted to blood, and TCR repertoires in tissues likely differ from the TCR repertoires found in blood. Estimated clonotype richness was generally larger for naive than for memory subsets. Pairwise subsampling led to the expectation that sequencing depth would affect the degree of clonotype sharing among donors. Higher generation probabilities were observed for clonotypes shared by all four sorted-subset donors than for non-shared clonotypes. Around 5.4% of naive CD4, around 3.6% of naive CD8, about 2.4% of memory CD4, and more than 0.35% of memory CD8 clonotypes were shared across four donors. Because the study included a small number of donors, the genetic and exposure-history diversity represented was limited. Rarefaction of sorted-subset datasets indicated incomplete sequencing despite the large sequencing depth.

Healthy HIV-negative adults with no recently reported acute infections or vaccinations were included as donors. Every donor was a Caucasian adult living in Nashville, Tennessee, USA. CD4+ T cells were enriched by magnetic negative selection; naive cells were then positively selected on CD45RA, and the negative fraction formed the memory subset. Blood was collected by leukapheresis, and PBMCs were isolated by Ficoll-Histopaque density gradient centrifugation and then cryopreserved in liquid nitrogen vapor phase. Analytical flow cytometry was used to check the purity and quantity of every magnetically sorted T cell population. Each sorted fraction had its genomic DNA isolated and then quantified by UV absorbance on a Nanodrop 2000c. The germline V gene yields KGHSH for CDR1 and LQKENI for CDR2. The CDR3 measures 15 amino acids from cysteine to phenylalanine. Of all the DNA, just the CDR3 is kept, 45 bases in frame from base 1. V is clipped by 0 bases and J by 5 bases, and the sequence between their germline boundaries is 11 bases long.

Of note for this clone: No antigen is known for it. No base-level quality is on record; no much larger clone is a single base apart.

This receptor was taken from a man aged 25-40 years in good health. The chain was built from TRBV18 and TRBJ1-5, and possibly TRBD1, on 6 matching bases. Sequencing used naive CD4+ T cells sorted from blood. The cell subset or site label of this sample denotes: CD45RA+ positively selected. The CDR3 region has the sequence CASSPPGTTDQPQHF. The nucleotide sequence is given as TGTGCCAGCTCACCACCTGGGACAACAGATCAGCCCCAGCATTTT.